This T cell receptor beta chain was sequenced during a study of identical twins. A template switching step contributed a universal primer site, while unique molecular identifiers were present in the cDNA. TCRdb ran MiXCR on the 5' RACE reads and lists one entry per CDR3 protein. In the table there are around 1.7 million distinct CDR3 sequences, around 33% of which are singletons. This CDR3 spans 18 amino acids. With V trimmed by 3 bases and J by 7 bases, 21 bases remained unmatched. From germline, CDR1 is SGHDN and CDR2 FVKESK. Sequenced sample: cord blood. The genes are TRBV14 and TRBJ2-7; 7 bases line up with TRBD1. The source is a newborn girl in good health. CDR3 in amino acids: CASSHAGVQDRRYNEQYF. Written as DNA, the CDR3 is TGTGCCAGCAGCCATGCTGGGGTTCAGGACAGGAGGTACAATGAGCAGTACTTC.